This TCR beta chain was identified during a study of T-cell memory formation after mild COVID-19. The CDR3 has 13 amino acids. Germline assignment: CDR1 MGHRA and CDR2 YSYEKL. The V end was cut by 4 bases, the J end by 6 bases, with 12 bases between. By share, this clonotype ranks as medium-sized (0.01 to 0.1%). What it binds is not known. Study results and caveats: Chiefly within CM and EM were the contracting CD4+ clones; CD8+ ones were within EMRA.

MiXCR, run by TCRdb on the 5' RACE reads, gives a single entry per CDR3 protein. Of hundreds of thousands of distinct CDR3 sequences listed, around 13% were seen once; the top ten hold 20% to 25%. V is TRBV4-1 and J is TRBJ1-1; D unresolved. The sample comprised PBMCs or a T cell subset sorted from them (not recorded which). The origin of this receptor is a man younger than 35 who had mild COVID-19 (a few samples of this study predate the infection). Cell type and time point are not known. The CDR3, as DNA: TGCGCCAGCAGCCCTAGGGAGGTGGCTGAAGCTTTCTTT. It yields the protein CASSPREVAEAFF.